This T cell receptor beta chain was observed in a study of T cell responses to AZD1222 COVID-19 vaccine. TCRdb keeps only in-frame clones here, not all; method: immunoSEQ multiplex PCR. The sample includes 150,000 to 200,000 clones, 75% to 90% seen only once; the top ten take 5% to 7%. The sequencing here drew on peripheral blood, taken on day 0 of AZD1222 vaccination. The clonotype was recovered from an adult in good health.

The CDR3 nucleotides are TGCGCCAGCAGGGCTTGGTCAGGCGGGGGGGCCGGAAGCACAGATACGCAGTATTTT. It is translated as CASRAWSGGGAGSTDTQYF. V usage is TRBV5-1 and J usage is TRBJ2-3; 9 bases map to TRBD2. Germline assignment: CDR1 SGHRS and CDR2 YFSETQ. This CDR3 is built from 19 residues. Trimming at V came to 5 bases and at J to 0 bases, leaving 16 bases not matched to a gene.